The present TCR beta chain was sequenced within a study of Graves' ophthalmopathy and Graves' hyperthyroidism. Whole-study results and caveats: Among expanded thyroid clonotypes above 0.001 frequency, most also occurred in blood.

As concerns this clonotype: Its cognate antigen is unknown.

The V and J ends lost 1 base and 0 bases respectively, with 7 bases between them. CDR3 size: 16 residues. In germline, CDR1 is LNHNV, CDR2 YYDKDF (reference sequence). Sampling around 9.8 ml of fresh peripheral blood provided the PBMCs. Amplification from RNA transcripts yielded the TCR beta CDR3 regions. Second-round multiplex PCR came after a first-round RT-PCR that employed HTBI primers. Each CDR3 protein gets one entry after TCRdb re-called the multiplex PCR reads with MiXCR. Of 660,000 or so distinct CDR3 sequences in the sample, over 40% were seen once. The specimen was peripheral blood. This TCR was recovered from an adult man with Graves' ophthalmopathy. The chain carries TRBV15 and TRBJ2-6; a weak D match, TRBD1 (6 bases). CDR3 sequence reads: CATSRVDSSGANVLTF. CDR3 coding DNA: TGTGCCACCAGCAGAGTGGACAGCTCTGGGGCCAACGTCCTGACTTTC.